A single sample is the source of the 7 T cell receptor beta chains below, sequenced in a study of CD4 T cells in relation to SARS-CoV-2 and coronaviruses. Which antigens these TCRs recognize remains unknown. Generated by immunoSEQ multiplex PCR, the TCRdb table keeps only in-frame clones and is missing some. The sample comprises 38,000 or so clones, about three quarters of which are singletons, and about a fifth rests with the top ten. Material for sequencing was memory CD4+ T cells from PBMCs, cultured in vitro. Receptor source: an adult with COVID-19.

The chain joins TRBV7-9 to TRBJ1-5; D call uncertain. The CDR3 contains 17 residues. Germline lookup yields CDR1 SEHNR and CDR2 FQNEAQ (reference sequence). Trimming cost V 3 bases and J 4 bases, with 19 bases left between them. The CDR3 region is CASSFGVGIDSNQPQHF. DNA for the CDR3: TGTGCCAGCAGCTTCGGAGTGGGCATCGACTCGAATCAGCCCCAGCATTTT.

The chain employs TRBV21-1 and TRBJ2-1; the table's D gene call, TRBD2, was not cross checked with the DNA. TRBV21-1 is termed a pseudogene. The CDR3 has 15 amino acids. The CDR3 loop reads CASSKGTRRYNEQFF. The CDR3 DNA reads TGTGCCAGCAGCAAAGGGACTAGAAGGTACAATGAGCAGTTCTTC.

The J gene is TRBJ2-1, the V gene TRBV5-1; 7 positions match TRBD2. CDR1 and CDR2 from the germline V gene are SGHRS and YFSETQ. V trimming: 4 bases; J trimming: 2 bases; junction bases outside the gene matches: 9. This CDR3 spans 16 amino acids. The CDR3 is CASSQKRDIAYNEQFF. CDR3 bases: TGCGCCAGCAGCCAAAAGCGGGATATTGCCTACAATGAGCAGTTCTTC.

V usage is TRBV6-5 and J usage is TRBJ2-7; D might be TRBD2 (6 bases). This CDR3 contains 12 residues. V gave up 8 bases and J gave up 1 base, with 9 bases separating them. CDR1 and CDR2 (germline): MNHEY, SVGAGI. The CDR3 coding sequence is TGTGCCAGCTTAGCGGAGTCCTACGAGCAGTACTTC. Translation: CASLAESYEQYF.

This chain links TRBV5-6 with TRBJ1-4; TRBD1 matches 8 bases. The CDR3 contains 15 residues. Germline V lookup: CDR1 SGHDT, CDR2 YYEEEE. Trimming cost V 4 bases and J 4 bases; bases outside gene matches: 6. CDR3 loop: CASSTGQAFNEKLFF. The CDR3 nucleotides read TGTGCCAGCAGCACGGGACAGGCCTTTAATGAAAAACTGTTTTTT.

This chain links TRBV5-1 with TRBJ2-3; 10 bases match TRBD2. J lost 6 bases, V lost 2 bases, and 6 bases had no gene match. The CDR3 is 15 residues long. Germline CDR1 SGHRS, CDR2 YFSETQ. The CDR3 sequence: CASSFSSGRSDTQYF. CDR3 coding DNA: TGCGCCAGCAGCTTCAGTAGCGGGAGGTCGGATACGCAGTATTTT.

The chain has TRBV3-1 (or the pseudogene TRBV3-2) and TRBJ2-1; TRBD2 matches 9 bases. Germline CDR1 is LGHDT and CDR2 is YNNKEL (reference sequence). The CDR3 is 19 residues long. The junction had 17 bases not matched to a gene; V was cut back by 0 bases and J by 8 bases. CDR3 sequence: CASSQDRLRGSGRMDEQFF. The CDR3 DNA follows: TGTGCCAGCAGCCAAGATCGGCTGAGAGGTAGCGGGAGAATGGATGAGCAGTTCTTC.